This T cell receptor beta chain was documented in a study of beta chain features in type 1 diabetes. Study background: In age, gender and cell yields, patients were similar to healthy donors. Broader study findings: Within each of all four CD4+ subsets, Type 1 diabetes patients had TCRB CDR3s that were moderately but significantly shorter. There was a possibility that cDNA sequencing over-represented cells with high TCR expression. More deletions and fewer insertions at VDJ junctions were found in patients with type 1 diabetes.

The CDR3 contains 18 residues. Trimming at V came to 2 bases and at J to 0 bases, leaving 7 bases not matched to a gene. Germline CDR1 reads MGHRA; CDR2 reads YSYEKL. Investigators reverse transcribed all isolated RNA, so they sequenced expressed TCRB transcripts. The method was immunoSEQ multiplex PCR; TCRdb's version includes in-frame clones alone and lacks a portion of them. The sample consists of 310,000 or so clones, 9.3% of them appearing once. CD45RO/CCR7/CD25/CD127/CD95/CD27 separated CD4+ naive, central memory, regulatory and stem cell-like memory cells by sorting. A word on this clone: No antigen is known for it.

The chain couples TRBV4-1 to TRBJ2-7; TRBD2 agrees at 13 bases. The receptor was isolated from a man aged 25-40 years with type 1 diabetes. Sequencing input: central memory CD4+ T cells from blood. The CDR3 loop reads CASSQQTSGGPFSYEQYF. Here the CDR3 DNA reads TGCGCCAGCAGCCAACAGACTAGCGGGGGGCCTTTCTCCTACGAGCAGTACTTC.